The clone carrying this T cell receptor beta chain was counted only a few times. The data belong to a study of blood T cells in healthy people across ages. This CDR3 contains 14 residues. Looked up from germline, CDR1 is SGDLS and CDR2 is YYNGEE. Between the trimmed V and J ends, which lost 4 bases and 5 bases, there was a span of 15 bases. With a J-beta primer mix and a sample-barcoded 5' primer, a second PCR ran about 7 to 12 cycles. TCRdb reprocessed the 5' RACE reads with MiXCR, giving one entry per CDR3 protein. The sample lists around 800,000 distinct CDR3 sequences, about 59% occurring once. The receptor was isolated from a man under 40 in good health. The sequenced sample consisted of blood. The chain links TRBV9 to TRBJ2-5, with D perhaps assigned TRBD1 or TRBD2 (7 bases each). CDR3 in amino acids: CASSTQGGRETQYF. CDR3 DNA: TGTGCCAGCAGCACCCAGGGGGGGCGGGAGACCCAGTACTTC.